The 11 T cell receptor beta chains presented below share a single source sample, sequenced in a study of early T cells in non-severe SARS-CoV-2 infection. TCRdb re-called the 5' RACE reads through MiXCR, storing one row per CDR3 protein. This table has roughly 30,000 distinct CDR3 sequences, 4.5% to 5.5% appearing once. Material for sequencing was whole blood. The receptors shown here come from an adult who was a healthcare worker with PCR-confirmed SARS-CoV-2 infection or an uninfected control (not recorded which).

This clonotype was counted between two and nine times. One end of the junction is discordant with germline, which a read error may explain. The chain carries TRBV6-1 and TRBJ2-7, with D possibly being TRBD2 (6 bases). The CDR3 spans 15 residues. Germline V gives CDR1 MNHNS, CDR2 SASEGT. The CDR3 nucleotides read TGTGCCAGCAGGGAAGCGGGTCCTAGCTCCTACGAGCAGTACTTC. This codes for CASREAGPSSYEQYF.

This clonotype was counted between two and nine times. V and J are TRBV6-1 and TRBJ1-1; D ambiguous. CDR3 length: 11 amino acids. From germline, CDR1 is MNHNS and CDR2 SASEGT. With 5 bases removed from V and 8 bases from J, the gap between germline ends came to 9 bases. The CDR3 loop is CASSLGGEAFF. CDR3 coding DNA: TGTGCCAGCAGTTTAGGAGGGGAAGCTTTCTTT.

The V and J genes are TRBV12-3 or TRBV12-4 and TRBJ2-1, with 8 bases identical to TRBD2. J gave up 2 bases and V 3 bases, and 6 bases lay outside the gene matches. The CDR3 extends over 16 amino acids. This CDR3 reads CASSFMAGGTYNEQFF. The CDR3 nucleotides are TGTGCCAGCAGTTTTATGGCGGGGGGCACCTACAATGAGCAGTTCTTC.

This clonotype was seen more than once but under ten times. This chain connects TRBV28 to TRBJ2-6, with TRBD1 identical over 7 bases. The germline CDR1 and CDR2 sequences are MDHEN and SYDVKM. This CDR3 is built from 16 residues. Trimming at V came to 9 bases and at J to 0 bases, leaving 8 bases not matched to a gene. CDR3 amino acids: CASSGQTSSGANVLTF. The CDR3 DNA is TGTGCCAGTTCGGGACAGACAAGCTCTGGGGCCAACGTCCTGACTTTC.

The chain has TRBV5-4 and TRBJ2-4, with TRBD1 matching over 7 bases. Germline CDR1 is SGHNT and CDR2 is YYREEE (reference sequence). The CDR3 length is 13 residues. V dropped 6 bases and J dropped 3; count of bases not matched to a gene: 3. CDR3 coding DNA: TGTGCCAGCAACCCAGGGGGCAAAAACATTCAGTACTTC. Its translation is CASNPGGKNIQYF.

This clonotype was seen at least ten times. The V and J genes are TRBV5-4 and TRBJ1-1; D gene ambiguous. V dropped 1 base and J dropped 3 bases, with 4 bases sitting between them. The CDR3 is made up of 12 amino acids. Per germline, CDR1 SGHNT and CDR2 YYREEE (reference sequence). In DNA, the CDR3 is TGTGCCAGCAGCTTGAGTCACACTGAAGCTTTCTTT. Its protein is CASSLSHTEAFF.

Many counts were recorded for this clonotype. The chain employs TRBV20-1 and TRBJ1-5; D is uncertain. V was clipped by 3 bases and J by 0 bases, with 12 bases between them. The CDR3 loop spans 15 amino acids. Per germline, CDR1 DFQATT and CDR2 SNEGSKA (reference sequence). CDR3 loop: CSASTSVYSNQPQHF. CDR3 in DNA: TGCAGTGCTAGCACGAGTGTTTATAGCAATCAGCCCCAGCATTTT.

This clonotype was detected a few times. The chain carries TRBV11-2 and TRBJ2-1; the D gene is possibly TRBD2 (5 bases). Germline V gene sequence: CDR1 SGHAT, CDR2 FQNNGV. The CDR3 spans 13 residues. V shed 1 base and J shed 9 bases, with 10 bases lying between them. The CDR3 reads CASSLGVAGEQFF. The CDR3 nucleotides read TGTGCCAGCAGCTTAGGAGTGGCGGGTGAGCAGTTCTTC.

This clonotype turned up a few times. The chain uses TRBV7-9 and TRBJ1-6; D gene uncertain. The CDR3 loop spans 14 amino acids. Germline loops: CDR1 SEHNR, CDR2 FQNEAQ (reference sequence). V dropped 4 bases and J dropped 9 bases, with 13 bases sitting between them. CDR3 protein: CASSSVILGSPLHF. CDR3 DNA sequence: TGTGCCAGCAGCTCAGTAATTCTTGGTTCACCCCTCCACTTT.

At least ten counts were recorded for this clonotype. The chain joins TRBV18 to TRBJ2-5; D gene unclear. The CDR3 is made up of 13 amino acids. Germline V lookup: CDR1 KGHSH, CDR2 LQKENI. V dropped 1 base and J dropped 5 bases, with 8 bases sitting between them. For the CDR3, the DNA is TGTGCCAGCTCACCACGGAGTCGGGAGACCCAGTACTTC. Residues: CASSPRSRETQYF.

This clonotype was observed at least ten times. The chain carries TRBV6-1 and TRBJ2-7; D gene ambiguous. Trimming pared 2 bases from V and 3 bases from J, leaving 11 bases between. Germline V gives CDR1 MNHNS, CDR2 SASEGT. CDR3 length: 14 residues. CDR3 sequence reads: CASSEFDPVYEQYF. The CDR3 region has the DNA TGTGCCAGCAGTGAATTCGACCCGGTCTACGAGCAGTACTTC.